This T cell receptor beta chain was sequenced for a study of blood T cell repertoires in COVID-19. About the research overall: Researchers got acute and convalescent COVID-19 samples from the United States, Italy and Spain.

Sequencing used immunoSEQ multiplex PCR; TCRdb keeps in-frame clones, though not all of them. The sample consists of 150,000 to 200,000 clones, about 86% of them appearing once. V gave up 5 bases and J gave up 7 bases; unmatched junction bases: 6. There are 15 residues in the CDR3. In germline, CDR1 is SGHTA, CDR2 FQGNSA. The V and J genes are TRBV7-2 and TRBJ1-6, with 9 positions matching TRBD1. The receptor's source is a young woman who had recovered from COVID-19. Sequenced sample: peripheral blood. The CDR3 DNA reads as TGTGCCAGCAGCATCCGACAGGGGGGGAATTCACCCCTCCACTTT. Protein sequence: CASSIRQGGNSPLHF.